This passage covers 26 T cell receptor beta chains from one sample sequenced in a study of T-cell reconstitution after alpha-beta-depleted transplantation in children. A library of TCRbeta sequences, prepared with unique molecular identifiers, was generated. TCRdb analysed the PCR reads with MiXCR anew, one entry per CDR3 protein. The sample shows fewer than 130,000 distinct CDR3 sequences, 10% of them seen only once. The specimen comprised PBMCs from the stem cell graft donor, sampled from the stem cell graft. These receptors originate from a human donor who donated a stem cell graft to a child with acute lymphoblastic leukemia.

V usage is TRBV4-3 and J usage is TRBJ1-5, with 8 bases fitting TRBD1. The CDR3 runs to 16 residues. Germline loops: CDR1 LGHNA, CDR2 YSLEER. V trimming: 0 bases; J trimming: 5 bases; junction bases outside the gene matches: 6. CDR3 coding DNA: TGCGCCAGCAGCCAAGAGCAAGGACAGGGCGATCAGCCCCAGCATTTT. Translation gives CASSQEQGQGDQPQHF.

Many counts were recorded for this clonotype. The chain couples TRBV6-5 to TRBJ1-1; tentative D call: TRBD1 (5 bases). V was trimmed by 6 bases and J by 0 bases, leaving 11 bases between them. The CDR3 consists of 14 residues. CDR1 and CDR2 (germline): MNHEY, SVGAGI. As DNA, the CDR3 is TGTGCCAGCAGCCGGGACGGGTTGAACACTGAAGCTTTCTTT. Translated: CASSRDGLNTEAFF.

This clonotype was counted at least ten times. The V gene is TRBV2, the J gene TRBJ2-3; 7 bases are a match to TRBD2. Germline assignment: CDR1 SNHLY and CDR2 FYNNEI. There are 15 residues in the CDR3. V trimming: 6 bases; J trimming: 6 bases; junction bases outside the gene matches: 12. The DNA for the CDR3 is TGTGCCAGCAGGGCCCGCTCAGCGGGAAGGGATACGCAGTATTTT. Protein sequence: CASRARSAGRDTQYF.

This clonotype was counted many times. The chain joins TRBV29-1 to TRBJ2-1; possibly TRBD2 for D (7 bases). From germline, CDR1 is SQVTM and CDR2 ANQGSEA. This CDR3 contains 12 residues. The V and J ends lost 2 bases and 7 bases respectively, with 9 bases between them. CDR3: CSVERGGNEQFF. In DNA, the CDR3 is TGCAGCGTTGAAAGGGGGGGTAATGAGCAGTTCTTC.

This clonotype was seen only a few times. The rearrangement uses TRBV6-2 or TRBV6-3 and TRBJ1-1, with unresolved D. The V and J ends lost 2 bases and 0 bases respectively, with 7 bases between them. The V gene's germline CDR1 is MNHEY and CDR2 SVGEGT. The CDR3 is 14 residues long. This chain's CDR3 is CASSYGHLNTEAFF. The CDR3 nucleotides are TGTGCCAGCAGTTACGGGCACTTGAACACTGAAGCTTTCTTT.

This clonotype has ten or more counts. CDR3 in amino acids: CASSLEAANYEQYF. The CDR3 coding sequence is TGCGCCAGCAGCTTGGAGGCGGCCAACTACGAGCAGTACTTC. The genes are TRBV5-1 and TRBJ2-7; D gene unclear. The V end was cut by 0 bases, the J end by 3 bases, with 10 bases between. Germline-derived CDR1 and CDR2 are SGHRS and YFSETQ. This CDR3 has 14 residues.

This clonotype was seen repeatedly, ten times or more. The chain couples TRBV12-3 or TRBV12-4 to TRBJ2-3; the D gene could be TRBD1 or TRBD2 (5 bases each). CDR3 length: 13 amino acids. V was clipped by 1 base and J by 4 bases, with 6 bases between them. The CDR3 sequence: CASSLGGPDTQYF. The CDR3 DNA follows: TGTGCCAGCAGTTTAGGGGGACCAGATACGCAGTATTTT.

This clonotype appeared many times. The genes are TRBV13 and TRBJ2-3, with TRBD2 matching over 10 bases. The CDR3 extends over 16 amino acids. The germline V gene encodes CDR1 PRHDT and CDR2 FYEKMQ (reference sequence). The junction had 14 bases not matched to a gene; V was cut back by 5 bases and J by 9 bases. The CDR3 coding sequence is TGTGCCAGCAGCCCGCCGCACAGCGGGGGGGCAGGAACGCAGTATTTT. Its translation: CASSPPHSGGAGTQYF. Together with reference TRBV13 and TRBJ2-3, the CDR3 gives the full variable domain: AAGVIQSPRHLIKEKRETATLKCYPIPRHDTVYWYQQGPGQDPQFLISFYEKMQSDKGSIPDRFSAQQFSDYHSELNMSSLELGDSALYFCASSPPHSGGAGTQYFGPGTRLTVL.

The table lists this clonotype with many counts. This chain links TRBV4-3 with TRBJ2-2; D possibly corresponds to TRBD2 (6 bases). Trimming took 1 base from V and 5 from J, leaving 11 bases between them. The CDR3 is made up of 15 amino acids. The germline CDR1 and CDR2 sequences are LGHNA and YSLEER. The CDR3 sequence: CASSQVTGTTGELFF. CDR3 in DNA: TGCGCCAGCAGCCAAGTAACGGGGACTACCGGGGAGCTGTTTTTT.

This clonotype was observed many times. J is TRBJ1-5 and V is TRBV20-1, with 7 bases fitting TRBD1. Germline-derived CDR1 and CDR2 are DFQATT and SNEGSKA (reference sequence). Unmatched junction bases numbered 4, after V lost 3 bases and J lost 5 bases. This CDR3 has 13 residues. The CDR3 sequence is CSARGTEDQPQHF. The CDR3 DNA is TGCAGTGCTAGGGGGACAGAGGATCAGCCCCAGCATTTT.

This clonotype was detected ten times or more. The chain employs TRBV12-3 or TRBV12-4 and TRBJ1-4; possible D gene TRBD1, 6 bases. Trimming removed 2 bases from V and 7 bases from J, with 11 bases in between. CDR3 length: 14 residues. CDR3 sequence reads: CASSLQGSGEKLFF. Here the CDR3 DNA reads TGTGCCAGCAGTTTACAGGGGAGCGGTGAAAAACTGTTTTTT.

This clonotype showed up many times. The gene calls are TRBV6-5 and TRBJ1-6; D gene uncertain. Trimming took off 0 bases at V and 15 bases at J, with 12 bases between the two ends. The CDR3 loop spans 13 amino acids. CDR1 and CDR2 (germline): MNHEY, SVGAGI. The CDR3: CASSYSGGQRLHF. CDR3 coding DNA: TGTGCCAGCAGTTACTCGGGTGGGCAGCGCCTCCACTTT.

This clonotype was counted ten times or more. The chain couples TRBV27 to TRBJ2-6; maybe TRBD1 (5 bases). The V gene lost 6 bases and the J gene lost 1 base, with 16 bases spanning the gap. Per the germline V gene, CDR1 is MNHEY and CDR2 is SMNVEV (reference sequence). The CDR3 is 17 residues long. The CDR3 coding sequence is TGTGCCAGCAGACCAGGACAAGGGGTATCTGGGGCCAACGTCCTGACTTTC. Amino acids: CASRPGQGVSGANVLTF. The complete variable domain, with remaining parts taken from reference TRBV27 and TRBJ2-6, reads EAQVTQNPRYLITVTGKKLTVTCSQNMNHEYMSWYRQDPGLGLRQIYYSMNVEVTDKGDVPEGYKVSRKEKRNFPLILESPSPNQTSLYFCASRPGQGVSGANVLTFGAGSRLTVL.

At least ten counts were recorded for this clonotype. The chain joins TRBV20-1 to TRBJ2-1, with 11 positions matching TRBD2. The CDR3 has 14 amino acids. V dropped 8 bases and J dropped 4; count of bases not matched to a gene: 7. Germline loops: CDR1 DFQATT, CDR2 SNEGSKA (reference sequence). The CDR3 sequence: CSLAGGIVYNEQFF. CDR3 in DNA: TGCAGTCTAGCGGGAGGCATAGTTTACAATGAGCAGTTCTTC.

This clonotype was counted at least ten times. The chain links TRBV28 to TRBJ1-4; D unresolved. V was cut by 5 bases and J by 6 bases, with 7 bases left in between. Germline V gene lookup returns CDR1 MDHEN and CDR2 SYDVKM. The CDR3 extends over 12 amino acids. CDR3 nucleotide sequence: TGTGCCAGCAGTCGTCCCGATGAAAAACTGTTTTTT. This encodes CASSRPDEKLFF. Combining the CDR3 with reference TRBV28 and TRBJ1-4 gives the whole variable domain DVKVTQSSRYLVKRTGEKVFLECVQDMDHENMFWYRQDPGLGLRLIYFSYDVKMKEKGDIPEGYSVSREKKERFSLILESASTNQTSMYLCASSRPDEKLFFGSGTQLSVL.

This clonotype appeared many times. The rearrangement uses TRBV12-3 or TRBV12-4 and TRBJ1-5; 7 bases fit TRBD1. Losses at the gene ends were 6 bases for V and 4 bases for J; bases not matched to a gene: 6. This CDR3 has 14 amino acids. CDR3 bases: TGTGCCAGCAGGGACAGGTTTGGGAATCAGCCCCAGCATTTT. Its protein product is CASRDRFGNQPQHF.

This clonotype was observed many times. The rearrangement links TRBV29-1 to TRBJ2-7, with D uncertain. The CDR3 extends over 12 amino acids. Germline CDR1 and CDR2: SQVTM and ANQGSEA. Trimming cost V 2 bases and J 1 base, with 6 bases left between them. The CDR3 region is CSVESTSYEQYF. Written as DNA, the CDR3 is TGCAGCGTTGAATCAACTTCCTACGAGCAGTACTTC.

This clonotype was counted ten times or more. This chain joins TRBV5-1 and TRBJ2-2, with D possibly matching TRBD1 (6 bases). The germline V and J ends were trimmed by 3 bases and 3 bases, with 15 bases remaining between them. This CDR3 is built from 16 residues. Germline CDR1 and CDR2: SGHRS and YFSETQ. This chain's CDR3 is CASSSTGSRDTGELFF. In DNA, the CDR3 is TGCGCCAGCAGCTCAACAGGGAGTCGGGACACCGGGGAGCTGTTTTTT.

This clonotype has a count of ten or more. This chain connects TRBV9 to TRBJ1-5, with no clear D. The CDR3 sequence is 15 residues long. The V end lost 0 bases, the J end lost 1 base, and 8 bases lay between the germline ends. Germline CDR1 is SGDLS and CDR2 is YYNGEE. CDR3 in DNA: TGTGCCAGCAGCGTAGGGCCAGGCAGCAATCAGCCCCAGCATTTT. As protein: CASSVGPGSNQPQHF.

This clonotype was recorded many times. The chain has TRBV5-1 and TRBJ2-3; D is undetermined. The CDR3 length is 13 residues. The germline gives CDR1 SGHRS, CDR2 YFSETQ. Trimming stripped 4 bases from V and 10 bases from J, with 16 bases between. The CDR3 loop is CASSPRAETAQYF. The CDR3 nucleotides read TGCGCCAGCAGCCCTAGGGCAGAAACGGCGCAGTATTTT.

This clonotype was recorded at least ten times. This rearrangement joins TRBV18 to TRBJ2-7; 7 positions match TRBD1. Trimming at V came to 5 bases and at J to 2 bases, leaving 3 bases not matched to a gene. Per the germline V gene, CDR1 is KGHSH and CDR2 is LQKENI. This CDR3 has 13 amino acids. The CDR3 sequence is CASSTQGAYEQYF. The DNA for the CDR3 is TGTGCCAGCTCAACGCAGGGGGCCTACGAGCAGTACTTC.

The chain has TRBV6-2 or TRBV6-3 and TRBJ2-2; unclear D gene. CDR3 length: 17 amino acids. Germline CDR1 MNHEY, CDR2 SVGEGT. V was trimmed by 2 bases and J by 3 bases, leaving 16 bases between them. Here the CDR3 reads CASSYPLRYTDTGELFF. CDR3 nucleotide sequence: TGTGCCAGCAGTTACCCGCTTCGATACACAGACACCGGGGAGCTGTTTTTT.

This clonotype was counted at least ten times. J is TRBJ2-7 and V is TRBV20-1, with TRBD1 as a possible D gene (5 bases). Trimming removed 7 bases from V and 7 bases from J, with 17 bases in between. The CDR3 loop spans 12 amino acids. Germline assignment: CDR1 DFQATT and CDR2 SNEGSKA (reference sequence). The CDR3: CSGPQDNREQYF. For the CDR3, the DNA is TGCAGTGGTCCCCAGGACAATAGGGAGCAGTACTTC.

This clonotype was counted ten times or more. The genes are TRBV7-3 and TRBJ2-3, with TRBD2 identical over 8 bases. This CDR3 is built from 15 residues. J was trimmed by 6 bases and V by 8 bases; bases with no gene match: 13. Germline V gene sequence: CDR1 SGHTA, CDR2 FQGTGA. For the CDR3, the DNA is TGTGCCAGCGCTGGCTTCGGGGGGGAGGAGGATACGCAGTATTTT. Translated: CASAGFGGEEDTQYF.

This clonotype was detected only a few times. The genes are TRBV30 and TRBJ2-7; unclear D gene. Trimming removed 2 bases from V and 6 bases from J, with 8 bases in between. Germline V gene sequence: CDR1 GTSNPN, CDR2 SVGIG (reference sequence). The length of the CDR3 is 11 residues. The CDR3 DNA is TGTGCCTGGAGTTACAGAAGCGAGCAGTACTTC. Its translation: CAWSYRSEQYF.

In its sample, this clonotype was seen many times. The CDR3 spells CASSLAGGIGNEQFF. The DNA for the CDR3 is TGTGCCAGCAGCTTGGCCGGGGGGATCGGCAATGAGCAGTTCTTC. This sequence joins TRBV5-6 and TRBJ2-1; 7 nucleotides match TRBD2. The CDR3 sequence is 15 residues long. Germline V gene sequence: CDR1 SGHDT, CDR2 YYEEEE. Trimming took 0 bases from V and 6 from J; bases not matched to a gene: 6. The full variable domain, with the rest looked up from reference TRBV5-6 and TRBJ2-1, is DAGVTQSPTHLIKTRGQQVTLRCSPKSGHDTVSWYQQALGQGPQFIFQYYEEEERQRGNFPDRFSGHQFPNYSSELNVNALLLGDSALYLCASSLAGGIGNEQFFGPGTRLTVL.